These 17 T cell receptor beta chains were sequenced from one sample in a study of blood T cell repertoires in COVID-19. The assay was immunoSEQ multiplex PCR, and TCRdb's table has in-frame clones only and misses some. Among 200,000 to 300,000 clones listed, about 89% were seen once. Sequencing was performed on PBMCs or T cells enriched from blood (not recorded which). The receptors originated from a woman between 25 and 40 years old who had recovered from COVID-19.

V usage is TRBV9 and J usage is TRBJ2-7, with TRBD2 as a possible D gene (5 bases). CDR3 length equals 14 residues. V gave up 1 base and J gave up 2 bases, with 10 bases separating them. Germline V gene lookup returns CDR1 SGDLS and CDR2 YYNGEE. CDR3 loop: CASSVREGTYEQYF. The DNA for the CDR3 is TGTGCCAGCAGCGTACGCGAGGGAACCTACGAGCAGTACTTC.

The CDR3 here is CASSHSIAGGDIYEQYF. The CDR3 nucleotides are TGTGCCAGCAGCCATTCTATAGCGGGAGGGGATATCTACGAGCAGTACTTC. The chain is built from TRBV3-1 (or the pseudogene TRBV3-2) and TRBJ2-7; 11 nucleotides line up with TRBD2. The CDR3 extends over 17 amino acids. J was trimmed by 3 bases and V by 3 bases; bases with no gene match: 10. Germline CDR1 LGHDT, CDR2 YNNKEL (reference sequence).

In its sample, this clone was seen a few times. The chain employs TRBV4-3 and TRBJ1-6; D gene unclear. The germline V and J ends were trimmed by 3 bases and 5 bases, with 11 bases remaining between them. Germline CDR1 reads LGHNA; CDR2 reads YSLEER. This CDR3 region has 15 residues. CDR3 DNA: TGCGCCAGCAGCCACATGGATCGGGATAATTCACCCCTCCACTTT. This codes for CASSHMDRDNSPLHF.

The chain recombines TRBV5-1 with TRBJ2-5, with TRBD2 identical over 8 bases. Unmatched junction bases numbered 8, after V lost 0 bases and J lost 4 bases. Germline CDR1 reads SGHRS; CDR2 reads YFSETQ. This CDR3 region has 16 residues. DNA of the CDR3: TGCGCCAGCAGCTTGGCGGGATCTCTAGCGGGAGAGACCCAGTACTTC. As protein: CASSLAGSLAGETQYF.

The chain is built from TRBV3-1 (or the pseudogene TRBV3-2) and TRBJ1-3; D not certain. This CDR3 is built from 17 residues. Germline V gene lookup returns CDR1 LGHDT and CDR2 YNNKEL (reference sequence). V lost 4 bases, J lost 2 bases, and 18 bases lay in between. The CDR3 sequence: CASSPLVWGAPGNTIYF. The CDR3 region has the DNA TGTGCCAGCAGCCCTTTAGTATGGGGAGCCCCTGGAAACACCATATATTTT.

CDR3 region: CASSLPRTGASTEAFF. The CDR3 coding sequence is TGTGCCAGCAGTTTACCCCGGACAGGGGCGAGCACTGAAGCTTTCTTT. This chain uses TRBV28 with TRBJ1-1; 9 bases are a match to TRBD1. The CDR3 has 16 amino acids. Looked up from germline, CDR1 is MDHEN and CDR2 is SYDVKM. Trimming at V came to 2 bases and at J to 4 bases, leaving 8 bases not matched to a gene.

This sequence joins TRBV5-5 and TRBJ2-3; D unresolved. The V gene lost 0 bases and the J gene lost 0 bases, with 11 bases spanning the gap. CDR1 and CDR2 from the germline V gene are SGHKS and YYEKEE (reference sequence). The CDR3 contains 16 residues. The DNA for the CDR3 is TGTGCCAGCAGCTTGGATCTAGGAACTAGCACAGATACGCAGTATTTT. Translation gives CASSLDLGTSTDTQYF. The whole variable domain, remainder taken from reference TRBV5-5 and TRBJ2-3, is DAGVTQSPTHLIKTRGQQVTLRCSPISGHKSVSWYQQVLGQGPQFIFQYYEKEERGRGNFPDRFSARQFPNYSSELNVNALLLGDSALYLCASSLDLGTSTDTQYFGPGTRLTVL.

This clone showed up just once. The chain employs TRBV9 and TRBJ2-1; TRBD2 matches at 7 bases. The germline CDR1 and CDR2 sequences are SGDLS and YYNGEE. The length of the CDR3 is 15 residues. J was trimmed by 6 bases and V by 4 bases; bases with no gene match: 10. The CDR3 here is CASSPLLATTNEQFF. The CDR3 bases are TGTGCCAGCAGCCCCTTACTAGCGACCACCAATGAGCAGTTCTTC. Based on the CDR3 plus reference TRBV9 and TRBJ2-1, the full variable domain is DSGVTQTPKHLITATGQRVTLRCSPRSGDLSVYWYQQSLDQGLQFLIQYYNGEERAKGNILERFSAQQFPDLHSELNLSSLELGDSALYFCASSPLLATTNEQFFGPGTRLTVL.

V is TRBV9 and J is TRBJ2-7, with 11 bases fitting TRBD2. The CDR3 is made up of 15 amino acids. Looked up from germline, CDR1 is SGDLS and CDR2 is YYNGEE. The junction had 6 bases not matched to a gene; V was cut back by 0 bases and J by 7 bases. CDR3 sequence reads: CASSVDSGRAFEQYF. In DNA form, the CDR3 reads TGTGCCAGCAGCGTAGATAGCGGGAGGGCGTTTGAGCAGTACTTC.

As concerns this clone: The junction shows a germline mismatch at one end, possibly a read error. The CDR3, as DNA: TGTGCTAGCAGCTTAGGCTCGGGAGGGGCAGATACGCAGTATTTT. This sequence encodes CASSLGSGGADTQYF. This sequence joins TRBV7-7 and TRBJ2-3; 8 nucleotides align to TRBD2. Germline V CDR1 and CDR2: SSHAT, FNYEAQ (reference sequence). The CDR3 totals 15 residues.

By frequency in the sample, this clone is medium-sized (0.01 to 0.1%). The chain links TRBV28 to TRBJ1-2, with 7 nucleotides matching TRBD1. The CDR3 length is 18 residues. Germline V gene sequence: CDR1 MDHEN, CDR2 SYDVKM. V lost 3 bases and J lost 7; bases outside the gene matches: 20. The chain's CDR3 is CASSLFRDSGYPGRGYTF. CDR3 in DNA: TGTGCCAGCAGTTTGTTCCGGGACAGCGGCTATCCTGGGCGTGGCTACACCTTC.

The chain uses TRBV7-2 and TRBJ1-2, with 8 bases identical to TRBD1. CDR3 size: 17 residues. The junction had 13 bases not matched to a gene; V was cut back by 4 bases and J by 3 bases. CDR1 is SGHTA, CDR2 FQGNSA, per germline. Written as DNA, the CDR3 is TGTGCCAGCAGCTCACAATGGCCGGACAGGGTTTACTATGGCTACACCTTC. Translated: CASSSQWPDRVYYGYTF.

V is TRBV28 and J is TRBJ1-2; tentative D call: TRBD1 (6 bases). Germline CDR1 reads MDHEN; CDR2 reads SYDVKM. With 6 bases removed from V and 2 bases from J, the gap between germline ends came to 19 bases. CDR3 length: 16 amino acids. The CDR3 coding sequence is TGTGCCAGCAGGCGACCACAGGGAATTCAAAACTATGGCTACACCTTC. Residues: CASRRPQGIQNYGYTF.

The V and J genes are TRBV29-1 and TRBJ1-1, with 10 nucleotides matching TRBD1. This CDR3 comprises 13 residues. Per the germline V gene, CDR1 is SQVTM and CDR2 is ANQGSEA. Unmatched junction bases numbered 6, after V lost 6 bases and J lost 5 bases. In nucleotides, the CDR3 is TGCAGCGTCCCGACAGGGGGCACTACTGAAGCTTTCTTT. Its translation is CSVPTGGTTEAFF.

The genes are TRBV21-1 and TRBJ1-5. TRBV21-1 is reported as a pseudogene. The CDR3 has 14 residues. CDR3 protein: CASSSRGSNQPQHF. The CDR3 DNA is TGTGCCAGCAGCTCCCGGGGTAGCAATCAGCCCCAGCATTTT.

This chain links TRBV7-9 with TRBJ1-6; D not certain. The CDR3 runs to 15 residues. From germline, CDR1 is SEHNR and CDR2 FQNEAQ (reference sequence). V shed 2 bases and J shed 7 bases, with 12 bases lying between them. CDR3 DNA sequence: TGTGCCAGCAGCTTATTGGAGGTTGGAAATTCACCCCTCCACTTT. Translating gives CASSLLEVGNSPLHF.

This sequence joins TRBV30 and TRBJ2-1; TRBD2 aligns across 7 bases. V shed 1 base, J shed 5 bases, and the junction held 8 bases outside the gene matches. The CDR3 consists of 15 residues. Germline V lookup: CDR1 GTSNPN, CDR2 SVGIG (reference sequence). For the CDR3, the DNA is TGTGCCTGGAGTGGGGACTATCTTTCCAACAATGAGCAGTTCTTC. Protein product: CAWSGDYLSNNEQFF.